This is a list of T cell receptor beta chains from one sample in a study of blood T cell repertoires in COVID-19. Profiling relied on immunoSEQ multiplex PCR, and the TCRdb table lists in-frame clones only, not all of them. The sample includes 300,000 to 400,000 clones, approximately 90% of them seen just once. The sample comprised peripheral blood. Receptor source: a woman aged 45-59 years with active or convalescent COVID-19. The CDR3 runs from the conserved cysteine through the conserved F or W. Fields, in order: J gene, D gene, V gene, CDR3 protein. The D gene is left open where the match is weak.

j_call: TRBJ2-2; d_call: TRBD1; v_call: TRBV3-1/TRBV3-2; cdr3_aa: CASSQGQGELFF
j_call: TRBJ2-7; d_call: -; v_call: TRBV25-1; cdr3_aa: CASISQLYEQYF
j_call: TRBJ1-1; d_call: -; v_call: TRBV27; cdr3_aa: CASSPEFAGYNTEAFF
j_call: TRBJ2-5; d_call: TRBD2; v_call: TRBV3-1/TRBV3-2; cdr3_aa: CASSLSSGGTIQETQYF
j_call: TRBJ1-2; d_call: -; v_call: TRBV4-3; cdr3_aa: CASSQDPSGDNYGYTF
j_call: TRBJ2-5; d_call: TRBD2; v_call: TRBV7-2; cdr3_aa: CASSPWASGSGGETQYF
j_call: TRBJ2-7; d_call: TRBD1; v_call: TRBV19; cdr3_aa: CASSETGSYEQYF
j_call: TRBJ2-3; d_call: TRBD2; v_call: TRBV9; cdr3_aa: CASSLSGGRSDTQYF
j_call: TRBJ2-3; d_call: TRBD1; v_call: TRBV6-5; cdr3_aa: CASSDRGGDTQYF
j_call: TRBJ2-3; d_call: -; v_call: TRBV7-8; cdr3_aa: CASSTRGRGLSVDTQYF